The clone carrying this T cell receptor (beta chain) was recorded a few times. Repertoires were generated with immunoSEQ multiplex PCR, while TCRdb's copy carries only in-frame clones and drops some. The table lists some 97,000 clones, 85% to 95% of them singletons. The data were obtained in a study of T cell changes during pregnancy in multiple sclerosis. V lost 5 bases to trimming and J lost 7 bases; unmatched junction nucleotides: 7. The CDR3 runs 14 residues. The germline V gene has CDR1 MRHNA and CDR2 SNTAGT. The receptor comes from a female donor with multiple sclerosis, enrolled in a pregnancy study. The sample was peripheral blood, taken in the second trimester of pregnancy. This chain connects TRBV6-4 to TRBJ2-1; TRBD2 agrees at 8 bases. The CDR3 here is CASSPGLVTNEQFF. In DNA, the CDR3 is TGTGCCAGCAGTCCGGGACTAGTTACGAATGAGCAGTTCTTC.